The rows below give T cell receptor beta chains drawn from one sample of a study of blood T cell repertoires in COVID-19. TCRdb keeps only in-frame clones here, not all; method: immunoSEQ multiplex PCR. The table lists 350,000 to 450,000 clones, approximately 91% of them singletons, with approximately 1.5% in the top ten. The source material was PBMCs or T cells enriched from blood (not recorded which). Source of these receptors: a woman between 18 and 29 years old who had been exposed to COVID-19. Both conserved end residues are part of each CDR3. Some rows mark clone size as missing; the rest say once, few, many or name a class of expanded clone.

abundance: .
v_gene: TRBV19
j_gene: TRBJ2-1
CDR3aa: CASSGGVSSYNEQFF

abundance: many
v_gene: TRBV28
j_gene: TRBJ2-1
CDR3aa: CASSIQGRLRDWDEQFF

abundance: .
v_gene: TRBV15
j_gene: TRBJ2-7
CDR3aa: CATSTGQGLSPYEQYF

abundance: once
v_gene: TRBV11-1
j_gene: TRBJ2-1
CDR3aa: CASSSPGYNEQFF

abundance: .
v_gene: TRBV28
j_gene: TRBJ2-2
CDR3aa: CATAGGLSGELFF

abundance: .
v_gene: TRBV5-6
j_gene: TRBJ2-7
CDR3aa: CASSQTLWTSAIYEQYF

abundance: .
v_gene: TRBV28
j_gene: TRBJ2-3
CDR3aa: CASSSSGVKDTQYF

abundance: .
v_gene: TRBV25-1
j_gene: TRBJ1-6
CDR3aa: CASSEGAYSPLHF

abundance: .
v_gene: TRBV7-9
j_gene: TRBJ1-6
CDR3aa: CASSLVGTGLNSPLHF

abundance: .
v_gene: TRBV5-1
j_gene: TRBJ2-7
CDR3aa: CASRLQGNEQYF

abundance: once
v_gene: TRBV4-2
j_gene: TRBJ1-6
CDR3aa: CASSPTVNNSPLHF

abundance: .
v_gene: TRBV5-1
j_gene: TRBJ1-1
CDR3aa: CASTGTGHEAFF

abundance: .
v_gene: TRBV28
j_gene: TRBJ2-7
CDR3aa: CASSLLGPLNEQYF

abundance: .
v_gene: TRBV24-1
j_gene: TRBJ2-2
CDR3aa: CATSVEGGTGELFF

abundance: .
v_gene: TRBV10-3
j_gene: TRBJ2-3
CDR3aa: CAIRKAGERTDTQYF

abundance: .
v_gene: TRBV28
j_gene: TRBJ1-5
CDR3aa: CASRLRQYLNQPQHF

abundance: .
v_gene: TRBV5-5
j_gene: TRBJ1-1
CDR3aa: CASSFSQSMNTEAFF

abundance: .
v_gene: TRBV5-1
j_gene: TRBJ1-4
CDR3aa: CASSLFRGATNEKLFF

abundance: few
v_gene: TRBV6-2/TRBV6-3
j_gene: TRBJ1-4
CDR3aa: CASSYSGTPSSNEKLFF

abundance: .
v_gene: TRBV15
j_gene: TRBJ2-7
CDR3aa: CATSRVGVTYEQYF

abundance: .
v_gene: TRBV4-1
j_gene: TRBJ2-2
CDR3aa: CASSRTSGESPGELFF

abundance: .
v_gene: TRBV7-3
j_gene: TRBJ2-3
CDR3aa: CASSLGGGASTDTQYF

abundance: .
v_gene: TRBV4-3
j_gene: TRBJ2-7
CDR3aa: CASSQGGGSYEQYF

abundance: .
v_gene: TRBV29-1
j_gene: TRBJ2-6
CDR3aa: CSVGRAGGGGANVLTF

abundance: .
v_gene: TRBV2
j_gene: TRBJ1-1
CDR3aa: CASSDVGTGPRGEAFF

abundance: .
v_gene: TRBV11-2
j_gene: TRBJ2-2
CDR3aa: CASTPRGGLGIGLFF

abundance: .
v_gene: TRBV7-3
j_gene: TRBJ2-1
CDR3aa: CASSPRGASGGDNEQFF

abundance: .
v_gene: TRBV3-1/TRBV3-2
j_gene: TRBJ1-4
CDR3aa: CASRRLDEKLFF

abundance: few
v_gene: TRBV7-7
j_gene: TRBJ2-7
CDR3aa: CASSLRGLHTYEQYF